This TCR beta chain was obtained from a study of early T cells in non-severe SARS-CoV-2 infection. Across the study: The sequenced material was bulk RNA from unsorted whole blood, and its chains were unpaired.

Attachment of unique molecular identifiers was made to individual cDNA molecules. TCRdb re-derived calls from the 5' RACE reads in MiXCR, one entry per CDR3 protein. This sample has some 97,000 distinct CDR3 sequences, with about 11% found just once. The V gene lost 0 bases and the J gene lost 8 bases, with 6 bases spanning the gap. CDR3 length: 12 residues. Germline loops: CDR1 MNHEY, CDR2 SVGEGT. The V gene is TRBV6-2 or TRBV6-3, the J gene TRBJ2-3; D unresolved. The source was whole blood, collected at baseline. This receptor was identified in an adult who was a healthcare worker with PCR-confirmed SARS-CoV-2 infection or an uninfected control (not recorded which). The CDR3 region is CASSYSTGTQYF. The CDR3 DNA reads as TGTGCCAGCAGTTACTCGACTGGTACGCAGTATTTT.